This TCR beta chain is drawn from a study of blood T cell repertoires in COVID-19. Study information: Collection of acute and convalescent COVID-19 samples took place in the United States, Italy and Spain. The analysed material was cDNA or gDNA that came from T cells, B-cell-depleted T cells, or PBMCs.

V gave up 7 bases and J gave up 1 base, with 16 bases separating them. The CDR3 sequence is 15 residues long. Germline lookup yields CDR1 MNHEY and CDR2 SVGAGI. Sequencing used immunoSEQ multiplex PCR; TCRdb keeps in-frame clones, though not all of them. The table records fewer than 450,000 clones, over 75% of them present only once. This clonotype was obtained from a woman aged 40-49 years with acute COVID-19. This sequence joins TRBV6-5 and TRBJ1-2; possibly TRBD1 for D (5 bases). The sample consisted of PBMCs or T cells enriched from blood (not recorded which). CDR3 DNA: TGTGCCAGCACCATAACAGGAGCCCTTAACTATGGCTACACCTTC. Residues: CASTITGALNYGYTF.